One sample yielded the 2 T cell receptor beta chains listed below, sequenced in a study of T cell responses to AZD1222 COVID-19 vaccine. Produced via immunoSEQ multiplex PCR; TCRdb's table is partial and in-frame only. The sample holds more than 110,000 clones, about 90% seen once. The specimen comprised peripheral blood, sampled on day 0 of AZD1222 vaccination. These TCRs come from an adult in good health.

J is TRBJ2-7 and V is TRBV7-3; 8 positions agree with TRBD1. V lost 5 bases to trimming and J lost 7 bases; unmatched junction nucleotides: 13. Germline lookup yields CDR1 SGHTA and CDR2 FQGTGA. The CDR3 spans 15 residues. CDR3 protein: CASSLNPGTGGEQYF. The CDR3 DNA is TGTGCCAGCAGCCTCAACCCCGGGACAGGAGGAGAGCAGTACTTC.

V gene TRBV5-1 combines with J gene TRBJ2-1; D is undetermined. This CDR3 region has 15 residues. Trimming pared 0 bases from V and 0 bases from J, leaving 7 bases between. Germline loops: CDR1 SGHRS, CDR2 YFSETQ. The CDR3 DNA reads as TGCGCCAGCAGCTTGGGCGCGAGCTCCTACAATGAGCAGTTCTTC. It is translated as CASSLGASSYNEQFF.